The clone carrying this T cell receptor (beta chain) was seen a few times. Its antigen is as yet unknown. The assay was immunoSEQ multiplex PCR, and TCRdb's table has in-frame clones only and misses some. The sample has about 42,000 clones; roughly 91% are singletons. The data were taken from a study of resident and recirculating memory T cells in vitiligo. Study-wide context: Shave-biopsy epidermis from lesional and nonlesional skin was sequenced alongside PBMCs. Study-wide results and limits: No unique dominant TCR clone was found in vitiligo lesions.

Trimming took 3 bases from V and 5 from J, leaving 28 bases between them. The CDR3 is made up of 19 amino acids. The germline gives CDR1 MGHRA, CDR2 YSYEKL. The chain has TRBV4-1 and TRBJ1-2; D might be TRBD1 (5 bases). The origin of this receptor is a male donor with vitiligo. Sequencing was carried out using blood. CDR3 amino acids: CASSHLTLTHRNPRYGYTF. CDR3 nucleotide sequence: TGCGCCAGCAGCCACTTGACGCTGACCCACAGGAATCCCCGATATGGCTACACCTTC.